This T cell receptor (beta chain) is from a study of blood T cell repertoires in COVID-19. Trimming left V 0 bases short and J 6 bases short, with 12 bases between. The CDR3 sequence is 16 residues long. CDR1 MRHNA and CDR2 SNTAGT come from the germline V gene. Original analysis: Researchers report that nucleated cell counts were estimated from reference gene primer amplification. Here immunoSEQ multiplex PCR was the method, and the copy in TCRdb shows in-frame clones only, minus some. V and J calls plus clone size are reproduced from that table; the DNA served to infer D and trimming. Here the sample spans about 14,000 clones, around 76% being singletons. By proportion, this clone is medium-sized (0.01 to 0.1%).

The chain is built from TRBV6-4 and TRBJ1-6; D might be TRBD1 (6 bases). Sequences were obtained from peripheral blood. The sequence derives from a woman older than 75 with acute or convalescent COVID-19. The CDR3 bases are TGTGCCAGCAGTGACTCGTCCGGGACACCTAATTCACCCCTCCACTTT. It yields the protein CASSDSSGTPNSPLHF.